Each of the 4 T cell receptor beta chains below was sequenced from the same sample in a study of control samples from healthy donors and cancer patients. The table came from immunoSEQ multiplex PCR; TCRdb's copy has only in-frame clones and leaves some out. Among 250,000 to 300,000 clones listed, roughly 80% were seen once. The material sequenced was PBMCs. These receptor sequences come from a woman aged 55-69 years with lung cancer.

This clone has just a few counts. The chain joins TRBV7-9 to TRBJ2-1, with TRBD2 matching over 12 bases. The V segment lost 5 bases and the J segment 4 bases; nucleotides outside the gene matches: 12. Germline CDR1 SEHNR, CDR2 FQNEAQ (reference sequence). The CDR3 runs 18 residues. The CDR3 DNA follows: TGTGCCAGCAGCCCCCCGCCCAGACTAGCGGGGGTATACAATGAGCAGTTCTTC. Translated: CASSPPPRLAGVYNEQFF.

Of note for this clone: This same CDR3 is encoded by further DNA sequences in the sample. The rearrangement links TRBV5-1 to TRBJ2-7; 7 positions match TRBD1. This CDR3 spans 12 amino acids. Germline V CDR1 and CDR2: SGHRS, YFSETQ. J lost 6 bases, V lost 0 bases, and 0 bases had no gene match. This chain's CDR3 is CASSLDRGEQYF. As DNA, the CDR3 is TGCGCCAGCAGCTTGGACAGGGGCGAGCAGTACTTC.

The rearrangement joins TRBV24-1 to TRBJ2-5, with 7 bases matching TRBD1. J gave up 2 bases and V 5 bases, and 13 bases lay outside the gene matches. Germline lookup yields CDR1 KGHDR and CDR2 SFDVKD. The CDR3 totals 17 residues. The CDR3 nucleotides read TGTGCCACCAGTGGTAGTACAGGGGCCCTACCTCAAGAGACCCAGTACTTC. Protein: CATSGSTGALPQETQYF.

This chain links TRBV28 with TRBJ2-5; TRBD2 matches at 12 bases. CDR3 size: 21 residues. Germline V gives CDR1 MDHEN, CDR2 SYDVKM. V lost 1 base to trimming and J lost 4 bases; unmatched junction nucleotides: 19. Written as DNA, the CDR3 is TGTGCCAGCAGTTTATTACACAGGGGTTCAGCTAGCGGGAGGGCTCGAGAGACCCAGTACTTC. This codes for CASSLLHRGSASGRARETQYF.